The source of this TCR beta chain is a study of CD8 T cells in Susac syndrome. Trimming pared 3 bases from V and 5 bases from J, leaving 17 bases between. Germline V CDR1 and CDR2: KGHDR, SFDVKD. The CDR3 loop spans 16 amino acids. Sequencing targeted TCR beta in T cells from blood (CD8+ and CD4+). Reverse transcription used roughly 0.5 to 1 ug RNA and random hexamers. MiXCR was run by TCRdb on the immunoSEQ multiplex PCR reads, yielding one entry per CDR3 protein. The repertoire has around 79,000 distinct CDR3 sequences, approximately 93% of them found once; the top ten carry roughly 0.5%. The rearrangement links TRBV24-1 to TRBJ2-3; D may match TRBD1 or TRBD2 (6 bases each). What was sequenced was CD8+ T cells from PBMCs. The TCR was taken from a human donor with Susac syndrome. CDR3 in DNA: TGTGCCACCAGTGATCGGAACAGGGACTCCCAAGATACGCAGTATTTT. Translating gives CATSDRNRDSQDTQYF.